A single sample gave rise to the 31 T cell receptor beta chains below, sequenced in a study of identical twins. MiXCR, run by TCRdb on the 5' RACE reads, gives a single entry per CDR3 protein. Of a few hundred thousand distinct CDR3 sequences in the sample, around 15% were seen once. These data were likewise used in another study, on yellow fever vaccine responses in identical twins.

The specimen was CD4+ T cells sorted from blood. All receptors derive from a woman younger than 35 in good health.

This clonotype came up many times. This chain joins TRBV3-1 and TRBJ2-3, with a possible D match to TRBD1 (5 bases). Trimming stripped 4 bases from V and 11 bases from J, with 13 bases between. The CDR3 sequence is 12 residues long. Germline-derived CDR1 and CDR2 are LGHDT and YNNKEL (reference sequence). The DNA for the CDR3 is TGTGCCAGCAGCCCCCGTCAGGGCGGGCAGTATTTT. It specifies CASSPRQGGQYF.

This clonotype has only a few counts. V and J are TRBV10-3 and TRBJ2-5, with TRBD1 matching over 8 bases. CDR1 ENHRY and CDR2 SYGVKD come from the germline V gene. J was trimmed by 5 bases and V by 8 bases; bases with no gene match: 10. The CDR3 runs 14 residues. This CDR3 reads CAISSGGRQETQYF. CDR3 sequence (DNA): TGTGCCATCTCGTCAGGGGGCCGTCAGGAGACCCAGTACTTC.

The chain links TRBV10-3 to TRBJ1-3, with D unclear. This CDR3 is 11 amino acids long. V was trimmed by 3 bases and J by 4 bases, leaving 1 base between them. Germline V gene sequence: CDR1 ENHRY, CDR2 SYGVKD. The CDR3 coding sequence is TGTGCCATCAGTGAAGGAAACACCATATATTTT. Protein sequence: CAISEGNTIYF.

This CDR3 is CASSLRETFYEQYV. The CDR3 region has the DNA TGTGCCAGCAGCCTCCGGGAAACTTTCTACGAGCAGTACGTC. The chain has TRBV7-8 and TRBJ2-7; tentatively, D is TRBD2 (5 bases). Germline V gene data show CDR1 as SGHVS and CDR2 as FQNEAQ. V lost 5 bases, J lost 3 bases, and 14 bases lay in between. The CDR3 loop spans 14 amino acids.

This clonotype has a count of ten or more. This chain links TRBV4-1 with TRBJ1-5; perhaps TRBD1 as D (6 bases). V lost 2 bases and J lost 5, with 16 bases in between. The germline V gene encodes CDR1 MGHRA and CDR2 YSYEKL. The CDR3 has 16 amino acids. CDR3 in amino acids: CASSQPDSGHDQPQHF. CDR3 DNA sequence: TGCGCCAGCAGCCAACCGGACAGTGGACACGATCAGCCCCAGCATTTT.

The chain links TRBV12-3 or TRBV12-4 to TRBJ2-3, with 7 bases that match TRBD2. J lost 4 bases, V lost 6 bases, and 10 bases had no gene match. There are 15 residues in the CDR3. The CDR3 spells CASRGGSGNADTQYF. CDR3 bases: TGTGCCAGCAGGGGGGGAAGCGGGAACGCAGATACGCAGTATTTT.

CDR3 region: CASSYYANTGELFF. The CDR3 region has the DNA TGTGCCAGCAGTTACTACGCGAACACCGGGGAGCTGTTTTTT. The J gene is TRBJ2-2, the V gene TRBV6-5; D is ambiguous. The V gene's germline CDR1 is MNHEY and CDR2 SVGAGI. V gave up 1 base and J gave up 0 bases, with 3 bases separating them. This CDR3 has 14 residues.

This clonotype has more than one count but fewer than ten. The V and J genes are TRBV7-9 and TRBJ1-1; D ambiguous. CDR1 SEHNR and CDR2 FQNEAQ come from the germline V gene (reference sequence). This CDR3 is 14 amino acids long. V lost 1 base, J lost 1 base, and 7 bases lay in between. The CDR3 nucleotides are TGTGCCAGCAGCTTAGGGCCAACGAACACTGAAGCTTTCTTT. It encodes CASSLGPTNTEAFF. Together with reference TRBV7-9 and TRBJ1-1, the CDR3 gives the full variable domain: DTGVSQNPRHKITKRGQNVTFRCDPISEHNRLYWYRQTLGQGPEFLTYFQNEAQLEKSRLLSDRFSAERPKGSFSTLEIQRTEQGDSAMYLCASSLGPTNTEAFFGQGTRLTVV.

The V call is TRBV2, the J call TRBJ1-1; D unresolved. V was cut by 10 bases and J by 1 base, with 10 bases left in between. Germline CDR1 and CDR2: SNHLY and FYNNEI. This CDR3 spans 12 amino acids. CDR3 sequence (DNA): TGTGCCACCGGAGGCGGGAACACTGAAGCTTTCTTT. The encoded protein is CATGGGNTEAFF.

The chain couples TRBV6-1 to TRBJ2-6, with TRBD2 matching over 7 bases. V lost 5 bases to trimming and J lost 1 base; unmatched junction nucleotides: 2. Germline values: CDR1 MNHNS, CDR2 SASEGT. CDR3 length: 15 amino acids. This CDR3 reads CASSRAGSGANVLTF. CDR3 DNA: TGTGCCAGCAGTAGAGCGGGATCTGGGGCCAACGTCCTGACTTTC.

This clonotype came up a few times. V is TRBV12-3 or TRBV12-4 and J is TRBJ1-1; TRBD1 might be the D (5 bases). The CDR3 is 14 amino acids. Between the trimmed V and J ends, which lost 7 bases and 2 bases, there was a span of 14 bases. CDR3 DNA: TGTGCCAGCACCGGTGAGGGGTCAAACACTGAAGCTTTCTTT. This sequence encodes CASTGEGSNTEAFF.

CDR3 DNA sequence: TGTGCCAGCAGTTCCCTAATAAGCACAGATACGCAGTATTTT. This translates into CASSSLISTDTQYF. V and J are TRBV27 and TRBJ2-3; no clear D gene. The CDR3 spans 14 residues. Germline CDR1 reads MNHEY; CDR2 reads SMNVEV (reference sequence). Trimming shortened V by 4 bases and J by 0 bases, and 8 bases separated the two germline ends.

This clonotype has a handful of counts. The V call is TRBV3-1, the J call TRBJ1-1; 10 nucleotides agree with TRBD1. V shed 4 bases, J shed 8 bases, and the junction held 4 bases outside the gene matches. Germline V lookup: CDR1 LGHDT, CDR2 YNNKEL (reference sequence). The CDR3 sequence is 13 residues long. The CDR3 loop reads CASSLRDRGEAFF. The CDR3 nucleotides are TGTGCCAGCAGCCTGAGGGACAGGGGCGAAGCTTTCTTT.

The chain links TRBV2 to TRBJ2-1; D not certain. The V gene lost 5 bases and the J gene lost 0 bases, with 11 bases spanning the gap. The CDR3 consists of 15 residues. Germline loops: CDR1 SNHLY, CDR2 FYNNEI. The CDR3 sequence is CASSSGPSSYNEQFF. CDR3 nucleotides: TGTGCCAGCAGTTCCGGGCCTAGCTCCTACAATGAGCAGTTCTTC.

This sequence joins TRBV5-1 and TRBJ2-2; D gene uncertain. Germline values: CDR1 SGHRS, CDR2 YFSETQ. This CDR3 contains 15 residues. V was shortened by 0 bases and J by 6 bases, with 12 bases between the two germline ends. The CDR3 sequence: CASSLVPFLAGELFF. Here the CDR3 DNA reads TGCGCCAGCAGCTTGGTCCCGTTTTTGGCCGGGGAGCTGTTTTTT. The whole variable domain, remainder taken from reference TRBV5-1 and TRBJ2-2, is KAGVTQTPRYLIKTRGQQVTLSCSPISGHRSVSWYQQTPGQGLQFLFEYFSETQRNKGNFPGRFSGRQFSNSRSEMNVSTLELGDSALYLCASSLVPFLAGELFFGEGSRLTVL.

The gene calls are TRBV18 and TRBJ2-2; TRBD1 matches at 9 bases. CDR1 and CDR2 from the germline V gene are KGHSH and LQKENI. The V gene end was trimmed by 0 bases and the J gene end by 0 bases; junction bases not matched to a gene: 14. CDR3 length: 21 amino acids. The CDR3 DNA is TGTGCCAGCTCACCACCGACAGGGGGGTTCGGGTCCCCTACGAACACCGGGGAGCTGTTTTTT. This encodes CASSPPTGGFGSPTNTGELFF.

This clonotype was recorded a few times. The chain combines TRBV20-1 with TRBJ2-3; the match to TRBD2 covers 10 bases. CDR3 length: 16 amino acids. V gave up 1 base and J gave up 0 bases; unmatched junction bases: 4. CDR1 is DFQATT, CDR2 SNEGSKA, per germline (reference sequence). The CDR3: CSARAGTSVSTDTQYF. As DNA, the CDR3 is TGCAGTGCTAGAGCCGGGACTAGCGTTAGCACAGATACGCAGTATTTT.

V usage is TRBV20-1 and J usage is TRBJ2-1; no clear D gene. The CDR3 spans 13 residues. CDR1 DFQATT and CDR2 SNEGSKA come from the germline V gene (reference sequence). The ends were cut back, 1 base at V and 6 bases at J, with 10 bases in the middle. The chain's CDR3 is CSARGSLPNEQFF. In DNA, the CDR3 is TGCAGTGCTAGAGGCTCCCTACCCAATGAGCAGTTCTTC.

The genes are TRBV5-1 and TRBJ2-1; no clear D gene. The CDR3 sequence is 13 residues long. CDR1 and CDR2 (germline): SGHRS, YFSETQ. Trimming took 4 bases from V and 5 from J, leaving 10 bases between them. The chain's CDR3 is CASSPEVNNEQFF. CDR3 coding DNA: TGCGCCAGCAGCCCCGAGGTGAACAATGAGCAGTTCTTC. Full variable domain (remainder filled in from reference TRBV5-1 and TRBJ2-1): KAGVTQTPRYLIKTRGQQVTLSCSPISGHRSVSWYQQTPGQGLQFLFEYFSETQRNKGNFPGRFSGRQFSNSRSEMNVSTLELGDSALYLCASSPEVNNEQFFGPGTRLTVL.

This clonotype has only a few counts. The gene calls are TRBV2 and TRBJ2-7; 9 nucleotides align to TRBD2. The CDR3 contains 15 residues. Germline trimming cut 7 bases from V and 0 bases from J; bases unmatched to any gene: 7. Germline loops: CDR1 SNHLY, CDR2 FYNNEI. DNA for the CDR3: TGTGCCAGCACGTTTAGCGGGGGCCCCTCCTACGAGCAGTACGTC. This translates into CASTFSGGPSYEQYV.

The CDR3 protein is CSADGTSGTHNEQFF. The CDR3 DNA reads as TGCAGTGCAGATGGGACTAGCGGGACCCACAATGAGCAGTTCTTC. The gene calls are TRBV20-1 and TRBJ2-1, with 13 nucleotides matching TRBD2. Germline trimming cut 6 bases from V and 5 bases from J; bases unmatched to any gene: 7. Germline-derived CDR1 and CDR2 are DFQATT and SNEGSKA (reference sequence). The CDR3 is 15 amino acids.

The genes are TRBV24-1 and TRBJ2-5; 7 bases align to TRBD1. The CDR3 extends over 15 amino acids. The trim removed 3 bases at V and 5 bases at J, leaving 8 bases unmatched. Germline-derived CDR1 and CDR2 are KGHDR and SFDVKD. The CDR3 here is CATSDARGGQETQYF. DNA of the CDR3: TGTGCCACCAGTGATGCCCGAGGGGGCCAGGAGACCCAGTACTTC.

This clonotype was seen only a few times. The J gene is TRBJ2-1, the V gene TRBV28, with a possible D match to TRBD1 (5 bases). Between the trimmed V and J ends, which lost 7 bases and 3 bases, there was a span of 16 bases. Germline V gene data show CDR1 as MDHEN and CDR2 as SYDVKM. The CDR3 sequence is 15 residues long. The CDR3 sequence: CASNPQGFGYNEQFF. The CDR3 DNA sequence: TGTGCCAGCAACCCGCAGGGTTTTGGCTACAATGAGCAGTTCTTC.

This chain connects TRBV5-1 to TRBJ1-4; 9 bases are shared with TRBD1. The length of the CDR3 is 15 residues. V lost 4 bases, J lost 7 bases, and 8 bases stayed unmatched. Germline V gives CDR1 SGHRS, CDR2 YFSETQ. The CDR3 region is CASSPGTGYGEKLFF. The CDR3 nucleotides are TGCGCCAGCAGCCCCGGGACAGGGTACGGTGAAAAACTGTTTTTT.

Ten or more counts support this clonotype. This chain joins TRBV28 and TRBJ2-5, with TRBD2 matching 12 bases. The length of the CDR3 is 16 residues. The germline V gene encodes CDR1 MDHEN and CDR2 SYDVKM. V lost 6 bases and J lost 2; bases outside the gene matches: 7. The CDR3 loop reads CASRRLAGVRQETQYF. CDR3 nucleotides: TGTGCCAGCAGGAGACTAGCGGGAGTACGGCAAGAGACCCAGTACTTC. The full variable domain, in which reference TRBV28 and TRBJ2-5 provide the parts outside the CDR3, is DVKVTQSSRYLVKRTGEKVFLECVQDMDHENMFWYRQDPGLGLRLIYFSYDVKMKEKGDIPEGYSVSREKKERFSLILESASTNQTSMYLCASRRLAGVRQETQYFGPGTRLLVL.

This clonotype was found a few times. V is TRBV5-1 and J is TRBJ2-3; a possible D gene is TRBD1 (5 bases). CDR1 is SGHRS, CDR2 YFSETQ, per germline. The CDR3 consists of 16 residues. V lost 7 bases, J lost 6 bases, and 24 bases lay in between. CDR3 coding DNA: TGCGCCAGCCGCCCAAGTATCGGACAAAGTTTCGATACGCAGTATTTT. The encoded protein is CASRPSIGQSFDTQYF.

The V call is TRBV7-9, the J call TRBJ2-7, with TRBD2 matching over 10 bases. Germline loops: CDR1 SEHNR, CDR2 FQNEAQ (reference sequence). The CDR3 extends over 17 amino acids. After removal of 4 bases from V and 4 bases from J, the junction contained 13 bases not matched to a gene. For the CDR3, the DNA is TGTGCCAGCAGCTCCCCCGTCCTAGCGGGAGTAGATTACGAGCAGTACTTC. The encoded protein is CASSSPVLAGVDYEQYF.

The V and J genes are TRBV7-8 and TRBJ1-1; D gene ambiguous. Trimming removed 5 bases from V and 6 bases from J, with 13 bases in between. The CDR3 length is 13 residues. Germline values: CDR1 SGHVS, CDR2 FQNEAQ. This CDR3 is CASSPGGRAEAFF. CDR3 coding DNA: TGTGCCAGCAGCCCTGGCGGCCGGGCTGAAGCTTTCTTT.

The V call is TRBV7-8, the J call TRBJ2-1, with 7 bases fitting TRBD1. This CDR3 region has 15 residues. The germline CDR1 and CDR2 sequences are SGHVS and FQNEAQ. Trimming took 1 base from V and 8 from J; bases not matched to a gene: 8. CDR3 sequence: CASSLGPGGVDEQFF. Here the CDR3 DNA reads TGTGCCAGCAGCTTAGGACCAGGGGGTGTCGATGAGCAGTTCTTC.

The chain employs TRBV5-1 and TRBJ2-5; D call uncertain. The germline V gene has CDR1 SGHRS and CDR2 YFSETQ. Trimming pared 1 base from V and 2 bases from J, leaving 6 bases between. This CDR3 region has 13 residues. CDR3: CASSLWLQETQYF. The CDR3, as DNA: TGCGCCAGCAGCTTGTGGCTACAAGAGACCCAGTACTTC. The full variable domain, its missing parts supplied by reference TRBV5-1 and TRBJ2-5, is KAGVTQTPRYLIKTRGQQVTLSCSPISGHRSVSWYQQTPGQGLQFLFEYFSETQRNKGNFPGRFSGRQFSNSRSEMNVSTLELGDSALYLCASSLWLQETQYFGPGTRLLVL.

The V gene is TRBV12-3 or TRBV12-4, the J gene TRBJ2-2; D is perhaps TRBD2 (6 bases). V lost 6 bases to trimming and J lost 4 bases, with 9 bases between them. This CDR3 is built from 13 residues. The CDR3 nucleotides are TGTGCCAGCAGCGGGACTCCCACCGGGGAGCTGTTTTTT. Amino acid sequence: CASSGTPTGELFF.